The rows below give T cell receptor beta chains drawn from one sample of a study of Ad26.COV2.S vaccination and SARS-CoV-2 variants. Profiled with immunoSEQ multiplex PCR; TCRdb holds only in-frame clones, not every one. This sample yields 450,000 to 550,000 clones, of which about 88% are seen a single time; 1.7% belongs to the top ten. This material consisted of peripheral blood, taken in a trial of Ad26.COV2.S vaccine versus placebo. The receptors were gathered from a person between 18 and 60 years old who received the Ad26.COV2.S COVID-19 vaccine or a placebo. The CDR3 runs from the conserved cysteine through the conserved F or W. A D gene is named only where the DNA matches it firmly. Part of the rows lack a size; the others show once, few, many or a class for expanded clones.

d_call: .
v_call: TRBV27
j_call: TRBJ1-1
clone_size: .
cdr3_aa: CASSLTDMNTEAFF
cdr3_nt: TGTGCCAGCAGTTTGACAGACATGAACACTGAAGCTTTCTTT

d_call: .
v_call: TRBV19
j_call: TRBJ1-1
clone_size: .
cdr3_aa: CASSIGPVAFF
cdr3_nt: TGTGCCAGTAGTATTGGCCCCGTAGCTTTCTTT

d_call: TRBD1
v_call: TRBV6-6
j_call: TRBJ1-3
clone_size: .
cdr3_aa: CASRIPGGPGNTIYF
cdr3_nt: TGTGCCAGCAGAATACCAGGGGGCCCTGGAAACACCATATATTTT

d_call: .
v_call: TRBV27
j_call: TRBJ1-2
clone_size: .
cdr3_aa: CASRYSGSGGYTF
cdr3_nt: TGTGCCAGCAGATATTCAGGGTCTGGTGGCTACACCTTC

d_call: .
v_call: TRBV28
j_call: TRBJ2-1
clone_size: .
cdr3_aa: CASSLSPSWHEQFF
cdr3_nt: TGTGCCAGCAGTTTATCTCCTAGCTGGCATGAGCAGTTCTTC

d_call: .
v_call: TRBV28
j_call: TRBJ2-2
clone_size: once
cdr3_aa: CASSFGDTGELFF
cdr3_nt: TGTGCCAGCAGTTTCGGTGACACCGGGGAGCTGTTTTTT

d_call: .
v_call: TRBV4-1
j_call: TRBJ2-1
clone_size: .
cdr3_aa: CASSLFLGDEQFF
cdr3_nt: TGCGCCAGCAGCTTATTCCTCGGGGATGAGCAGTTCTTC

d_call: .
v_call: TRBV28
j_call: TRBJ1-2
clone_size: .
cdr3_aa: CASSEISNYGYTF
cdr3_nt: TGTGCCAGCAGCGAGATATCAAACTATGGCTACACCTTC

d_call: .
v_call: TRBV27
j_call: TRBJ1-4
clone_size: .
cdr3_aa: CASKGVVTNEKLFF
cdr3_nt: TGTGCCAGCAAGGGCGTAGTGACTAATGAAAAACTGTTTTTT

d_call: .
v_call: TRBV9
j_call: TRBJ2-1
clone_size: .
cdr3_aa: CASSSGDEQFF
cdr3_nt: TGTGCCAGCTCCTCAGGGGATGAGCAGTTCTTC

d_call: .
v_call: TRBV5-1
j_call: TRBJ2-7
clone_size: .
cdr3_aa: CASRRKDSYEQYF
cdr3_nt: TGCGCCAGCAGACGTAAAGACAGTTACGAGCAGTACTTC

d_call: .
v_call: TRBV7-2
j_call: TRBJ1-1
clone_size: .
cdr3_aa: CASSLAPGGTEAFF
cdr3_nt: TGTGCCAGCAGCTTAGCGCCGGGTGGAACTGAAGCTTTCTTT

d_call: .
v_call: TRBV19
j_call: TRBJ1-6
clone_size: .
cdr3_aa: CASGNVLGRFDNSPLHF
cdr3_nt: TGTGCCAGTGGCAATGTTTTAGGACGTTTTGATAATTCACCCCTCCACTTT

d_call: .
v_call: TRBV5-6
j_call: TRBJ1-1
clone_size: once
cdr3_aa: CASSLSLGRAMNTEAFF
cdr3_nt: TGTGCCAGCAGCTTGAGCTTGGGACGCGCCATGAACACTGAAGCTTTCTTT

d_call: TRBD2
v_call: TRBV7-3
j_call: TRBJ2-1
clone_size: .
cdr3_aa: CASSFGSGVYNEQFF
cdr3_nt: TGTGCCAGCAGCTTCGGGAGCGGGGTATACAATGAGCAGTTCTTC

d_call: .
v_call: TRBV27
j_call: TRBJ2-1
clone_size: .
cdr3_aa: CASSLGRTFYNEQFF
cdr3_nt: TGTGCCAGCAGCCTGGGACGGACGTTCTACAATGAGCAGTTCTTC

d_call: .
v_call: TRBV28
j_call: TRBJ2-7
clone_size: once
cdr3_aa: CASSGRAYEQYF
cdr3_nt: TGTGCCAGCAGTGGTAGAGCTTACGAGCAGTACTTC

d_call: .
v_call: TRBV27
j_call: TRBJ2-5
clone_size: once
cdr3_aa: CASSHYQETQYF
cdr3_nt: TGTGCCAGCAGTCACTACCAAGAGACCCAGTACTTC

d_call: .
v_call: TRBV7-8
j_call: TRBJ2-2
clone_size: .
cdr3_aa: CASSYDRPTRGELFF
cdr3_nt: TGTGCCAGCAGCTATGACAGGCCCACCCGGGGGGAGCTGTTTTTT

d_call: .
v_call: TRBV2
j_call: TRBJ1-5
clone_size: .
cdr3_aa: CASSEWWNSNQPQHF
cdr3_nt: TGTGCCAGCAGTGAATGGTGGAATAGCAATCAGCCCCAGCATTTT

d_call: TRBD2
v_call: TRBV5-4
j_call: TRBJ2-3
clone_size: .
cdr3_aa: CASRPGTSVEDTQYF
cdr3_nt: TGTGCCAGCAGGCCCGGGACTAGCGTTGAAGATACGCAGTATTTT

d_call: TRBD2
v_call: TRBV28
j_call: TRBJ2-7
clone_size: .
cdr3_aa: CASSFRLAGDYEQYF
cdr3_nt: TGTGCCAGCAGTTTTAGACTAGCGGGGGACTACGAGCAGTACTTC

d_call: .
v_call: TRBV12-3/TRBV12-4
j_call: TRBJ1-4
clone_size: .
cdr3_aa: CASRANEKLFF
cdr3_nt: TGTGCCAGCAGGGCAAATGAAAAACTGTTTTTT

d_call: .
v_call: TRBV2
j_call: TRBJ2-2
clone_size: .
cdr3_aa: CASSEQGPANTGELFF
cdr3_nt: TGTGCCAGCAGTGAACAGGGCCCCGCGAACACCGGGGAGCTGTTTTTT

d_call: .
v_call: TRBV19
j_call: TRBJ2-1
clone_size: .
cdr3_aa: CASNGRVGYEQFF
cdr3_nt: TGTGCCAGTAATGGCAGGGTAGGTTATGAGCAGTTCTTC

d_call: .
v_call: TRBV5-1
j_call: TRBJ2-1
clone_size: once
cdr3_aa: CASSSTREQFF
cdr3_nt: TGCGCCAGCAGCTCCACCAGGGAGCAGTTCTTC

d_call: .
v_call: TRBV5-1
j_call: TRBJ1-3
clone_size: .
cdr3_aa: CASSRGLGSGNTIYF
cdr3_nt: TGCGCCAGCAGTCGGGGGCTAGGCTCTGGAAACACCATATATTTT

d_call: .
v_call: TRBV5-4
j_call: TRBJ2-7
clone_size: .
cdr3_aa: CASSLGAGSPSSEQYF
cdr3_nt: TGTGCCAGCAGCTTGGGTGCAGGTTCCCCCAGTAGCGAGCAGTACTTC

d_call: TRBD1
v_call: TRBV7-9
j_call: TRBJ1-5
clone_size: .
cdr3_aa: CASSLVGGGNQPQHF
cdr3_nt: TGTGCCAGCAGCTTAGTAGGGGGCGGCAATCAGCCCCAGCATTTT

d_call: TRBD1
v_call: TRBV5-1
j_call: TRBJ1-1
clone_size: .
cdr3_aa: CASSLQGTMNTEAFF
cdr3_nt: TGCGCCAGCAGCCTACAGGGGACTATGAACACTGAAGCTTTCTTT

d_call: .
v_call: TRBV27
j_call: TRBJ1-5
clone_size: .
cdr3_aa: CARGPCFYPHRDIYQPQHF
cdr3_nt: TGTGCCAGGGGCCCTTGTTTCTACCCCCACCGGGACATATATCAGCCCCAGCATTTT

d_call: .
v_call: TRBV6-5
j_call: TRBJ1-2
clone_size: .
cdr3_aa: CASSYTPGSGYTF
cdr3_nt: TGTGCCAGCAGTTACACGCCGGGTAGTGGCTACACCTTC

d_call: .
v_call: TRBV15
j_call: TRBJ1-5
clone_size: .
cdr3_aa: CATASASGQPQHF
cdr3_nt: TGTGCCACCGCGTCGGCGTCAGGTCAGCCCCAGCATTTT

d_call: .
v_call: TRBV28
j_call: TRBJ1-1
clone_size: .
cdr3_aa: CAIRRELNTEAFF
cdr3_nt: TGTGCCATCCGCAGGGAATTGAACACTGAAGCTTTCTTT

d_call: TRBD2
v_call: TRBV4-1
j_call: TRBJ2-1
clone_size: .
cdr3_aa: CASSVTSGANEQFF
cdr3_nt: TGCGCCAGCAGCGTTACTAGCGGGGCTAATGAGCAGTTCTTC

d_call: TRBD1
v_call: TRBV7-9
j_call: TRBJ2-3
clone_size: .
cdr3_aa: CASSLVQGAKDTQYF
cdr3_nt: TGTGCCAGCAGCTTAGTGCAGGGGGCGAAAGATACGCAGTATTTT

d_call: TRBD1
v_call: TRBV3-1/TRBV3-2
j_call: TRBJ1-1
clone_size: .
cdr3_aa: CASSRDSNTEAFF
cdr3_nt: TGTGCCAGCAGCAGGGACAGTAACACTGAAGCTTTCTTT

d_call: .
v_call: TRBV5-1
j_call: TRBJ1-6
clone_size: few
cdr3_aa: CASSLEGSPLHF
cdr3_nt: TGCGCCAGCAGCTTGGAAGGTTCACCCCTCCACTTT

d_call: TRBD2
v_call: TRBV18
j_call: TRBJ2-4
clone_size: .
cdr3_aa: CASSGTSGRSGAKNIQYF
cdr3_nt: TGTGCCAGCTCCGGGACTAGCGGGAGATCGGGTGCCAAAAACATTCAGTACTTC

d_call: TRBD2
v_call: TRBV18
j_call: TRBJ2-1
clone_size: .
cdr3_aa: CASSLSAGTSGSYEQFF
cdr3_nt: TGTGCCAGCTCACTAAGTGCCGGGACTAGCGGGAGCTATGAGCAGTTCTTC

d_call: .
v_call: TRBV30
j_call: TRBJ2-2
clone_size: once
cdr3_aa: CAWSEGWPSTGELFF
cdr3_nt: TGTGCCTGGAGCGAGGGTTGGCCGAGCACCGGGGAGCTGTTTTTT

d_call: .
v_call: TRBV28
j_call: TRBJ2-6
clone_size: once
cdr3_aa: CASRRTNSGANVLTF
cdr3_nt: TGTGCCAGCAGAAGGACGAACTCTGGGGCCAACGTCCTGACTTTC

d_call: .
v_call: TRBV30
j_call: TRBJ1-3
clone_size: .
cdr3_aa: CAWSVGAGESSGNTIYF
cdr3_nt: TGTGCCTGGAGTGTAGGGGCAGGGGAGTCCTCTGGAAACACCATATATTTT

d_call: TRBD1
v_call: TRBV29-1
j_call: TRBJ1-2
clone_size: .
cdr3_aa: CSVRTGGNYGYTF
cdr3_nt: TGCAGCGTGAGGACAGGGGGCAACTATGGCTACACCTTC

d_call: TRBD2
v_call: TRBV5-1
j_call: TRBJ2-5
clone_size: .
cdr3_aa: CASRTGLAGQETQYF
cdr3_nt: TGCGCCAGCAGAACGGGACTAGCGGGACAAGAGACCCAGTACTTC

d_call: .
v_call: TRBV18
j_call: TRBJ2-1
clone_size: .
cdr3_aa: CASSSRYNEQFF
cdr3_nt: TGTGCCAGCTCATCACGGTACAATGAGCAGTTCTTC

d_call: .
v_call: TRBV6-2/TRBV6-3
j_call: TRBJ1-3
clone_size: few
cdr3_aa: CASSPTGTSGNTIYF
cdr3_nt: TGTGCCAGCAGTCCGACAGGCACCTCTGGAAACACCATATATTTT

d_call: .
v_call: TRBV19
j_call: TRBJ1-3
clone_size: .
cdr3_aa: CASSMVRRGGNTIYF
cdr3_nt: TGTGCCAGTAGTATGGTTCGGCGTGGTGGAAACACCATATATTTT

d_call: .
v_call: TRBV13
j_call: TRBJ1-2
clone_size: .
cdr3_aa: CASSLTNSLNYGYTF
cdr3_nt: TGTGCCAGCAGCTTAACGAACAGCCTTAACTATGGCTACACCTTC

d_call: .
v_call: TRBV6-5
j_call: TRBJ2-7
clone_size: .
cdr3_aa: CASSYSPEAHYEQYF
cdr3_nt: TGTGCCAGCAGTTACTCACCGGAGGCTCACTACGAGCAGTACTTC

d_call: .
v_call: TRBV11-3
j_call: TRBJ2-7
clone_size: .
cdr3_aa: CASSLSGSSYEQYF
cdr3_nt: TGTGCCAGCAGCTTAAGTGGCAGCTCCTACGAGCAGTACTTC

d_call: .
v_call: TRBV15
j_call: TRBJ2-1
clone_size: .
cdr3_aa: CATSREGGNEQFF
cdr3_nt: TGTGCCACCAGCAGAGAGGGCGGGAATGAGCAGTTCTTC

d_call: TRBD2
v_call: TRBV19
j_call: TRBJ2-7
clone_size: .
cdr3_aa: CASSTHWGGSYEQYF
cdr3_nt: TGTGCCAGTAGTACCCATTGGGGGGGTTCCTACGAGCAGTACTTC

d_call: TRBD1
v_call: TRBV15
j_call: TRBJ2-3
clone_size: .
cdr3_aa: CATSNRDRDGSHTQYF
cdr3_nt: TGTGCCACCAGCAACAGAGACAGGGATGGGAGCCATACGCAGTATTTT